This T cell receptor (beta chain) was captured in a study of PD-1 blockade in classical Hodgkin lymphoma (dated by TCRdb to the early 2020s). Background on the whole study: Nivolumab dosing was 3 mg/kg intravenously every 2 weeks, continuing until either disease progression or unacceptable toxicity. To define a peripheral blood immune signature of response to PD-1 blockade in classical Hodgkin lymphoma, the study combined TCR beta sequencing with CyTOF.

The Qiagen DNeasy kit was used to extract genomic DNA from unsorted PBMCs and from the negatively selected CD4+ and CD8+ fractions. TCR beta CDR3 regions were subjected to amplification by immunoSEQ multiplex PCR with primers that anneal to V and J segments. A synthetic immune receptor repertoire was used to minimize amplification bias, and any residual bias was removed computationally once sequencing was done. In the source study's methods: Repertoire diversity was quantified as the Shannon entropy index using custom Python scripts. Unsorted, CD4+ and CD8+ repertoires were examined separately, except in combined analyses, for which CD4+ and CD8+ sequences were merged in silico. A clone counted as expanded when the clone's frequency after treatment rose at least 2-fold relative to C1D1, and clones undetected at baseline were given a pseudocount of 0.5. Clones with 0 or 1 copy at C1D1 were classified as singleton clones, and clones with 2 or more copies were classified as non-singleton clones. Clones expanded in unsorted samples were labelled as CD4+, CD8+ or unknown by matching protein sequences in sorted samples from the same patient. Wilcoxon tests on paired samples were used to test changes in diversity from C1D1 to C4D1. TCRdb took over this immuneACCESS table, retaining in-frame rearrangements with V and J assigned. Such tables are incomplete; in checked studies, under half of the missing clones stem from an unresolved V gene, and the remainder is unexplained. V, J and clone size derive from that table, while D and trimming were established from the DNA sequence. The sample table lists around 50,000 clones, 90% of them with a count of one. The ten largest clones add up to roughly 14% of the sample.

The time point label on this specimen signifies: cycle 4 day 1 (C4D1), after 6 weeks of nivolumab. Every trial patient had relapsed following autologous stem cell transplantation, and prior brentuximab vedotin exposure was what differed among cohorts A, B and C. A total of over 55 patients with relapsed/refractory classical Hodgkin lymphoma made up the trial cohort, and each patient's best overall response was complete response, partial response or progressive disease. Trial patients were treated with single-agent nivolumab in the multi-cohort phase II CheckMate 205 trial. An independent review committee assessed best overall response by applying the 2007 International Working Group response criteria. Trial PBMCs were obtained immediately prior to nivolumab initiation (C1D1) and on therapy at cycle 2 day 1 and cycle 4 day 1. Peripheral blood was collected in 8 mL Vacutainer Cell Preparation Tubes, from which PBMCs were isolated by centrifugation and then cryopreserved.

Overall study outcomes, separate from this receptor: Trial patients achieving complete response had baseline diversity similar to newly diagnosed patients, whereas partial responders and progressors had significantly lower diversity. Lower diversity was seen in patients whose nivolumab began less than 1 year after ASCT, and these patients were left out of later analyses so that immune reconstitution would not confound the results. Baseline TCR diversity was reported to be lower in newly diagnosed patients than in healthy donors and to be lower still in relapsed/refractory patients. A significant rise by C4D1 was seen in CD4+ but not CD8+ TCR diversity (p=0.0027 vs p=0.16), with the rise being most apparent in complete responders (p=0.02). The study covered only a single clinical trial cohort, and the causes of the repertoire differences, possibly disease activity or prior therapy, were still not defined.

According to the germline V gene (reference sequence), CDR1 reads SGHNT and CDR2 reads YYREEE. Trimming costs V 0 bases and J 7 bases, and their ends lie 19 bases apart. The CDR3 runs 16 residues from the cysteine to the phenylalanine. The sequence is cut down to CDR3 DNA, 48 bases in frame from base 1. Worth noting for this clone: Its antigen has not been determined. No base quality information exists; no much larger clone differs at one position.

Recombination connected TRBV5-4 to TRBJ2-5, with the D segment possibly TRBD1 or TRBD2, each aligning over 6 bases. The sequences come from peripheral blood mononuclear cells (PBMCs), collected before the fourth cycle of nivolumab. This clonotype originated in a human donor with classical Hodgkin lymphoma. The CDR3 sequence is CASSLGTTGPGRTQYF. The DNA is TGTGCCAGCAGCTTGGGGACTACAGGGCCGGGGCGGACCCAGTACTTC. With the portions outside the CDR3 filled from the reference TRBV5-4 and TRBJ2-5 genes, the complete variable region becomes ETGVTQSPTHLIKTRGQQVTLRCSSQSGHNTVSWYQQALGQGPQFIFQYYREEENGRGNFPPRFSGLQFPNYSSELNVNALELDDSALYLCASSLGTTGPGRTQYFGPGTRLLVL.